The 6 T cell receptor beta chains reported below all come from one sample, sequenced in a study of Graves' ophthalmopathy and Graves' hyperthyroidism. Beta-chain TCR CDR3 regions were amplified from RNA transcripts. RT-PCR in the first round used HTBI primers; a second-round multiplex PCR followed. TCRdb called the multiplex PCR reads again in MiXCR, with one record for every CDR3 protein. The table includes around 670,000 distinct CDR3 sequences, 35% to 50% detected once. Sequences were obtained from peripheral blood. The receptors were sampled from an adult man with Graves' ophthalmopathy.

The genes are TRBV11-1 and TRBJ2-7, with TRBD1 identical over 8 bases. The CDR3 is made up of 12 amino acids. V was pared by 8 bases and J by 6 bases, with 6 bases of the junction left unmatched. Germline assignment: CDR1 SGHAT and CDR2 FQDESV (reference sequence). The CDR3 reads CASGIQGVEQYF. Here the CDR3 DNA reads TGTGCCAGCGGAATACAGGGGGTCGAGCAGTACTTC. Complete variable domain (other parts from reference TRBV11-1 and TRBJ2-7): EAEVAQSPRYKITEKSQAVAFWCDPISGHATLYWYRQILGQGPELLVQFQDESVVDDSQLPKDRFSAERLKGVDSTLKIQPAELGDSAMYLCASGIQGVEQYFGPGTRLTVT.

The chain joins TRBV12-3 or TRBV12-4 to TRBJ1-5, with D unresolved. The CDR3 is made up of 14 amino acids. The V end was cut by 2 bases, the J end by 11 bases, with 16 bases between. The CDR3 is CASSLNRDGLAQHF. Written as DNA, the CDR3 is TGTGCCAGCAGTTTAAATAGAGACGGGTTGGCCCAGCATTTT.

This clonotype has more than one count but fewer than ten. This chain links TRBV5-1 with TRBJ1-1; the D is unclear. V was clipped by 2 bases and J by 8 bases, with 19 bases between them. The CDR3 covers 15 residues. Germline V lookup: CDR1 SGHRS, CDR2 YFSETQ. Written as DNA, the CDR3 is TGCGCCAGCAGCTTTACTGGCTTCAAGGGAGGGGAAGCTTTCTTT. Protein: CASSFTGFKGGEAFF.

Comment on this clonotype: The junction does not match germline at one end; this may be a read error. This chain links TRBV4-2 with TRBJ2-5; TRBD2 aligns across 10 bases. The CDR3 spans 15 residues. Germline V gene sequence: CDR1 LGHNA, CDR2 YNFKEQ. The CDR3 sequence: CASSQGTSGQGTQYF. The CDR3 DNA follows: TGTGCCAGCAGCCAAGGGACTAGCGGCCAAGGGACCCAGTACTTC.

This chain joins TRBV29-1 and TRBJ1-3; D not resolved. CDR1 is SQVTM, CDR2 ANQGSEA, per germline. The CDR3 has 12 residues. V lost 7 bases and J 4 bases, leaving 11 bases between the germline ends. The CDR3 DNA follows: TGCAGCGGAGGGTCTGTAGGAAACACCATATATTTT. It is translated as CSGGSVGNTIYF.

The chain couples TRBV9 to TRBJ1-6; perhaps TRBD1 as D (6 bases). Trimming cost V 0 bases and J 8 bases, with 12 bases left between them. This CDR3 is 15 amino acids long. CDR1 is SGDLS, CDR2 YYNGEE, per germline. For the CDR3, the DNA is TGTGCCAGCAGCGTAGGGTCGGGGGGCGATTCACCCCTCCACTTT. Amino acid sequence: CASSVGSGGDSPLHF.